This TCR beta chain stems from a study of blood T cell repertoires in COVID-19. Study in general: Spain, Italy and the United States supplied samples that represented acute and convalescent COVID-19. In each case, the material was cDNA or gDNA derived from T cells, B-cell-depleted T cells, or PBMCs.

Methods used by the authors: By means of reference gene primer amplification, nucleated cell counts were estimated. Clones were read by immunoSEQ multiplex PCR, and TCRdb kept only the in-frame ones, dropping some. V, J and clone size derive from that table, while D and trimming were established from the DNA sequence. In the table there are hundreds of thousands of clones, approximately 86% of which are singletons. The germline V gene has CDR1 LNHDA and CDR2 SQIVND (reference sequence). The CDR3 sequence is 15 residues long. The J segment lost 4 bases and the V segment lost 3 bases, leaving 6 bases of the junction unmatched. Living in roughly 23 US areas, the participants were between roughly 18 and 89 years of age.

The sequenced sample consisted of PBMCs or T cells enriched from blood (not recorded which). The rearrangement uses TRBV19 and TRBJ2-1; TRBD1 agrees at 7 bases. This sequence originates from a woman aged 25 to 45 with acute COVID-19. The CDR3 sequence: CASSIFGTAYNEQFF. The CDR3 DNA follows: TGTGCCAGTAGTATTTTCGGGACAGCTTACAATGAGCAGTTCTTC.